A single sample is the source of the 8 T cell receptor beta chains below, sequenced in a study of PD-1 blockade in classical Hodgkin lymphoma. Every patient was affected by relapse after autologous stem cell transplantation, while exposure to brentuximab vedotin was not uniform. Libraries were prepared by immunoSEQ multiplex PCR; TCRdb keeps only in-frame clonotypes and omits some of them. In the table there are 35,000 to 55,000 clones, over 65% of which are singletons. The sample in question was peripheral blood mononuclear cells (PBMCs), obtained before the second cycle of nivolumab. The receptors were gathered from a human donor with classical Hodgkin lymphoma.

This chain joins TRBV14 and TRBJ2-1, with 7 bases matching TRBD2. CDR1 and CDR2 (germline): SGHDN, FVKESK. The CDR3 contains 16 residues. J lost 6 bases, V lost 4 bases, and 12 bases had no gene match. The CDR3 bases are TGTGCCAGCAGCCCCTCAATCGGGCGGGAGATCAATGAGCAGTTCTTC. Translated: CASSPSIGREINEQFF.

V and J are TRBV7-3 and TRBJ2-1; TRBD1 is a possible D gene (5 bases). The germline V and J ends were trimmed by 4 bases and 8 bases, with 9 bases remaining between them. The CDR3 spans 12 residues. Looked up from germline, CDR1 is SGHTA and CDR2 is FQGTGA. CDR3 DNA: TGTGCCAGCAGCTCTCAGGGCCATGAGCAGTTCTTC. This translates into CASSSQGHEQFF.

The V gene is TRBV9, the J gene TRBJ2-2, with TRBD1 matching over 7 bases. CDR3 length: 14 residues. Germline CDR1 SGDLS, CDR2 YYNGEE. With V trimmed by 7 bases and J by 7 bases, 10 bases remained unmatched. The CDR3: CASGTRQGIGELFF. CDR3 nucleotides: TGTGCCAGCGGGACACGACAGGGAATCGGGGAGCTGTTTTTT.

The chain combines TRBV6-5 with TRBJ1-5, with 11 bases identical to TRBD1. This CDR3 comprises 15 residues. Germline CDR1 and CDR2: MNHEY and SVGAGI. With V trimmed by 6 bases and J by 3 bases, 4 bases remained unmatched. DNA of the CDR3: TGTGCCAGCAGGGGGACAGGGGGTATCAATCAGCCCCAGCATTTT. Amino acids: CASRGTGGINQPQHF.

The gene calls are TRBV29-1 and TRBJ2-2, with 8 nucleotides matching TRBD2. The CDR3 is 19 residues long. Losses at the gene ends were 0 bases for V and 0 bases for J; bases not matched to a gene: 12. Germline V gives CDR1 SQVTM, CDR2 ANQGSEA. The DNA for the CDR3 is TGCAGCGTTGAAGATTCTTTCTCGACGGGAGGGTCGAACACCGGGGAGCTGTTTTTT. This codes for CSVEDSFSTGGSNTGELFF.

This clone was observed once. The rearrangement uses TRBV5-1 and TRBJ2-7, with 9 bases lining up with TRBD2. The CDR3 runs to 14 residues. Germline CDR1 is SGHRS and CDR2 is YFSETQ. Trimming at V came to 4 bases and at J to 2 bases, leaving 4 bases not matched to a gene. The CDR3 sequence: CASSASGTTYEQYF. For the CDR3, the DNA is TGCGCCAGCAGCGCTAGCGGGACCACCTACGAGCAGTACTTC.

This clone was seen a handful of times. The J gene is TRBJ2-7, the V gene TRBV28; D is possibly TRBD1 (5 bases). V lost 3 bases, J lost 2 bases, and 11 bases lay in between. In germline, CDR1 is MDHEN, CDR2 SYDVKM. The CDR3 is 14 residues long. The CDR3 sequence: CASSFAGLTYEQYF. The CDR3 DNA reads as TGTGCCAGCAGTTTCGCAGGGCTCACCTACGAGCAGTACTTC.

In this sample, this clone turned up once. This chain links TRBV6-5 with TRBJ2-5, with 12 bases fitting TRBD2. This CDR3 has 15 residues. The ends lost 4 bases at V and 4 bases at J; junction bases unmatched: 4. CDR1 and CDR2 from the germline V gene are MNHEY and SVGAGI. For the CDR3, the DNA is TGTGCCAGCAGTTCCGGGGGACTAGCGGGAGAGACCCAGTACTTC. It encodes CASSSGGLAGETQYF.